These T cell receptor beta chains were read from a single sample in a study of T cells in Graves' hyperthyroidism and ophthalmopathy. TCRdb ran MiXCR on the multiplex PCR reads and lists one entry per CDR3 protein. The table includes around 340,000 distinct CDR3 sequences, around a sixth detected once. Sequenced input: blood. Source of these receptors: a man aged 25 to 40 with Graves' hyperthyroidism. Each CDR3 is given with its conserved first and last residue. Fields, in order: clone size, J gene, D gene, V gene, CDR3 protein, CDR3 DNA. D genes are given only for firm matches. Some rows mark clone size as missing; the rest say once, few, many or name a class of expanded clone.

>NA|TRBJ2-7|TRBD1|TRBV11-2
CASSLDRGPVAF
TGTGCCAGCAGCTTAGATAGGGGGCCGGTAGCCTTC
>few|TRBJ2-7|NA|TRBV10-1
CASSEKGGYEQYF
TGCGCCAGCAGTGAAAAGGGCGGCTACGAGCAGTACTTC
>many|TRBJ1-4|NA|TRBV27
CASTPLNSGAEKLFF
TGTGCCAGCACCCCTTTAAACAGCGGGGCGGAAAAACTGTTTTTT
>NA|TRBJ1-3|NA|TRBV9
CASSPDPTGPGGGNTIYF
TGTGCCAGCAGCCCGGACCCCACAGGGCCTGGGGGTGGAAACACCATATATTTT
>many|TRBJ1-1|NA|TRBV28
CASGRGEKAEAFF
TGTGCCAGCGGACGGGGCGAAAAGGCTGAAGCTTTCTTT
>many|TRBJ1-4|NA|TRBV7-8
CASSPTLQGRREKLFF
TGTGCCAGCAGCCCTACCCTTCAAGGCCGTAGGGAAAAACTGTTTTTT
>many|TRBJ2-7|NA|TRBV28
CASSRAGSRGEQYF
TGTGCCAGCAGTCGAGCGGGATCCAGGGGCGAGCAGTACTTC
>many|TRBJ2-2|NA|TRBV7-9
CASRPQGGAAGELFF
TGTGCCAGCAGACCCCAGGGGGGGGCGGCCGGGGAGCTGTTTTTT
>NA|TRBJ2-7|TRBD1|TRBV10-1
CASRIQGSCSYEQYF
TGCGCCAGCCGAATACAGGGGAGCTGCTCCTACGAGCAGTACTTC
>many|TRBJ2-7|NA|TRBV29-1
CSVTTDFNSYEQYF
TGCAGCGTAACAACTGATTTCAACTCCTACGAGCAGTACTTC
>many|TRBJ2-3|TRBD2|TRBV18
CASSATSGRTDTQYF
TGTGCCAGCTCAGCGACTAGCGGGAGGACAGATACGCAGTATTTT
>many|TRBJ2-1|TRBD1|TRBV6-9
CASSYSTASLTGVGTYNEQFF
TGTGCCAGCAGTTATTCGACCGCTAGCCTCACAGGGGTAGGGACGTACAATGAGCAGTTCTTC
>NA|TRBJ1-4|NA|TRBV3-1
CASSRRDYNEKLFF
TGTGCCAGCAGCCGTAGGGACTATAATGAAAAACTGTTTTTT
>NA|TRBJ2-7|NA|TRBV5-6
CASSLQRFYEQYF
TGTGCCAGCAGCTTGCAGCGATTCTACGAGCAGTACTTC
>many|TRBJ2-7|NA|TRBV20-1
CSATTRARGESYEQYF
TGCAGTGCCACAACCAGGGCCAGGGGGGAGTCCTACGAGCAGTACTTC
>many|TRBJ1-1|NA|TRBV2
CASSARTANTEAFF
TGTGCCAGCAGTGCCCGGACAGCTAACACTGAAGCTTTCTTT
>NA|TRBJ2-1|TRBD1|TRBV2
CAFSNRQGGEQFF
TGTGCCTTCAGCAACCGACAGGGGGGAGAGCAGTTCTTC
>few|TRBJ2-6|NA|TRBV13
CASSTRGGAGANVLTF
TGTGCCAGCAGCACCAGAGGAGGGGCTGGGGCCAACGTCCTGACTTTC
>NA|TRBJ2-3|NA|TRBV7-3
CASSFVSDGTDTQYF
TGTGCCAGCAGCTTCGTCTCGGACGGCACAGATACGCAGTATTTT
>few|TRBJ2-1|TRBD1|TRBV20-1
CSAKSGTGWNEQFF
TGCAGTGCTAAATCTGGGACAGGGTGGAATGAGCAGTTCTTC
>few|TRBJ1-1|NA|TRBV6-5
CASSYRGYTEAFF
TGTGCCAGCAGTTACCGGGGGTACACTGAAGCTTTCTTT
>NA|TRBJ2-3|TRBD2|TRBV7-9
CASSLAGTSGRDTQYF
TGTGCCAGCAGCTTAGCCGGGACTAGCGGGAGAGATACGCAGTATTTT
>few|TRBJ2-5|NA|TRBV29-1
CSVEDPLETQYF
TGCAGCGTTGAAGATCCCTTAGAGACCCAGTACTTC
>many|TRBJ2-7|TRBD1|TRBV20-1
CSALDREVYEQYF
TGCAGTGCCCTGGACAGGGAAGTCTACGAGCAGTACTTC
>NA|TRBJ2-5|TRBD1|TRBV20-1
CSARQGEETQYF
TGCAGTGCTAGGCAGGGGGAGGAGACCCAGTACTTC
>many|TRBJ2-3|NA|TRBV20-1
CSAPDFVKDTQYF
TGCAGTGCCCCGGACTTCGTGAAAGATACGCAGTATTTT
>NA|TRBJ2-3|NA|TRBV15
CATSRDLLTTDTQYF
TGTGCCACCAGCAGAGATCTACTTACCACAGATACGCAGTATTTT
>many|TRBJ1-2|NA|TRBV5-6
CASSLEWGYGYTF
TGTGCCAGCAGCTTGGAGTGGGGCTATGGCTACACCTTC
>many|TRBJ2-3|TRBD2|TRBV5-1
CASSFSGRAQDADTQYF
TGCGCCAGCAGCTTTAGCGGGAGGGCGCAGGACGCAGATACGCAGTATTTT
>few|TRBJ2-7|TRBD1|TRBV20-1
CSATTGPSYEQYF
TGCAGTGCTACGACAGGGCCCTCCTACGAGCAGTACTTC
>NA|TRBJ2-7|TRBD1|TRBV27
CASSFSGTAFSYEQYF
TGTGCCAGCAGTTTTTCGGGGACAGCCTTTTCCTACGAGCAGTACTTC
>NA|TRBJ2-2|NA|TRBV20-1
CSARDPRGAGELFF
TGCAGTGCTAGAGACCCTAGGGGCGCCGGGGAGCTGTTTTTT
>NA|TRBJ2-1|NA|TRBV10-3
CATRPGANEQFF
TGTGCCACGCGTCCCGGCGCAAATGAGCAGTTCTTC
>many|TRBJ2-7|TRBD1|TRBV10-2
CASRLDRVSYEQYF
TGCGCCAGCAGGCTGGACAGGGTCTCCTACGAGCAGTACTTC
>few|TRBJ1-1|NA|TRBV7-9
CASSSQGSTEAFF
TGTGCCAGCAGCTCACAGGGTTCAACCGAAGCTTTCTTT
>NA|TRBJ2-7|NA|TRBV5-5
CASSPTRTGRWEQYF
TGTGCCAGCAGCCCAACCCGGACGGGTCGTTGGGAGCAGTACTTC
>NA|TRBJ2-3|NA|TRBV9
CASSPDGRGMEYF
TGTGCCAGCAGCCCGGACGGACGAGGGATGGAGTATTTT
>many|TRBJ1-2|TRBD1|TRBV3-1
CASSQWDRGTYGYTF
TGTGCCAGCAGCCAATGGGACAGGGGAACCTATGGCTACACCTTC
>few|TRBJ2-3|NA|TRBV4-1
CASSQGWGGISTDTQYF
TGCGCCAGCAGCCAAGGGTGGGGCGGGATCAGCACAGATACGCAGTATTTT
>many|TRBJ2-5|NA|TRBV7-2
CASSLLSQETQYF
TGTGCCAGCAGCTTATTATCCCAAGAGACCCAGTACTTC
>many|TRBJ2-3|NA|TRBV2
CASTAEGDTQYF
TGTGCCAGCACCGCCGAAGGGGATACGCAGTATTTT
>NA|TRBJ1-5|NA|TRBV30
CAWSIGGLGQPQHF
TGTGCCTGGAGTATCGGGGGGCTAGGGCAGCCCCAGCATTTT
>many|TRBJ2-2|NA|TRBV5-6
CASSFDRPTGELFF
TGTGCCAGCAGCTTCGACAGGCCAACCGGGGAGCTGTTTTTT
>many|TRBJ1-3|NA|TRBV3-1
CASSQGDSGNTIYF
TGTGCCAGCAGCCAAGGAGACTCTGGAAACACCATATATTTT
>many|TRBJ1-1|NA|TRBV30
CAWSRELLAFF
TGTGCCTGGAGTCGGGAGTTGTTAGCTTTCTTT
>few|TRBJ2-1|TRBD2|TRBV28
CASSFKREMDDEQFF
TGTGCCAGCAGTTTCAAGCGGGAGATGGACGATGAGCAGTTCTTC
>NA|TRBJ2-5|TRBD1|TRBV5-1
CASSPVGTGGETQYF
TGCGCCAGCAGCCCGGTCGGGACAGGGGGAGAGACCCAGTACTTC